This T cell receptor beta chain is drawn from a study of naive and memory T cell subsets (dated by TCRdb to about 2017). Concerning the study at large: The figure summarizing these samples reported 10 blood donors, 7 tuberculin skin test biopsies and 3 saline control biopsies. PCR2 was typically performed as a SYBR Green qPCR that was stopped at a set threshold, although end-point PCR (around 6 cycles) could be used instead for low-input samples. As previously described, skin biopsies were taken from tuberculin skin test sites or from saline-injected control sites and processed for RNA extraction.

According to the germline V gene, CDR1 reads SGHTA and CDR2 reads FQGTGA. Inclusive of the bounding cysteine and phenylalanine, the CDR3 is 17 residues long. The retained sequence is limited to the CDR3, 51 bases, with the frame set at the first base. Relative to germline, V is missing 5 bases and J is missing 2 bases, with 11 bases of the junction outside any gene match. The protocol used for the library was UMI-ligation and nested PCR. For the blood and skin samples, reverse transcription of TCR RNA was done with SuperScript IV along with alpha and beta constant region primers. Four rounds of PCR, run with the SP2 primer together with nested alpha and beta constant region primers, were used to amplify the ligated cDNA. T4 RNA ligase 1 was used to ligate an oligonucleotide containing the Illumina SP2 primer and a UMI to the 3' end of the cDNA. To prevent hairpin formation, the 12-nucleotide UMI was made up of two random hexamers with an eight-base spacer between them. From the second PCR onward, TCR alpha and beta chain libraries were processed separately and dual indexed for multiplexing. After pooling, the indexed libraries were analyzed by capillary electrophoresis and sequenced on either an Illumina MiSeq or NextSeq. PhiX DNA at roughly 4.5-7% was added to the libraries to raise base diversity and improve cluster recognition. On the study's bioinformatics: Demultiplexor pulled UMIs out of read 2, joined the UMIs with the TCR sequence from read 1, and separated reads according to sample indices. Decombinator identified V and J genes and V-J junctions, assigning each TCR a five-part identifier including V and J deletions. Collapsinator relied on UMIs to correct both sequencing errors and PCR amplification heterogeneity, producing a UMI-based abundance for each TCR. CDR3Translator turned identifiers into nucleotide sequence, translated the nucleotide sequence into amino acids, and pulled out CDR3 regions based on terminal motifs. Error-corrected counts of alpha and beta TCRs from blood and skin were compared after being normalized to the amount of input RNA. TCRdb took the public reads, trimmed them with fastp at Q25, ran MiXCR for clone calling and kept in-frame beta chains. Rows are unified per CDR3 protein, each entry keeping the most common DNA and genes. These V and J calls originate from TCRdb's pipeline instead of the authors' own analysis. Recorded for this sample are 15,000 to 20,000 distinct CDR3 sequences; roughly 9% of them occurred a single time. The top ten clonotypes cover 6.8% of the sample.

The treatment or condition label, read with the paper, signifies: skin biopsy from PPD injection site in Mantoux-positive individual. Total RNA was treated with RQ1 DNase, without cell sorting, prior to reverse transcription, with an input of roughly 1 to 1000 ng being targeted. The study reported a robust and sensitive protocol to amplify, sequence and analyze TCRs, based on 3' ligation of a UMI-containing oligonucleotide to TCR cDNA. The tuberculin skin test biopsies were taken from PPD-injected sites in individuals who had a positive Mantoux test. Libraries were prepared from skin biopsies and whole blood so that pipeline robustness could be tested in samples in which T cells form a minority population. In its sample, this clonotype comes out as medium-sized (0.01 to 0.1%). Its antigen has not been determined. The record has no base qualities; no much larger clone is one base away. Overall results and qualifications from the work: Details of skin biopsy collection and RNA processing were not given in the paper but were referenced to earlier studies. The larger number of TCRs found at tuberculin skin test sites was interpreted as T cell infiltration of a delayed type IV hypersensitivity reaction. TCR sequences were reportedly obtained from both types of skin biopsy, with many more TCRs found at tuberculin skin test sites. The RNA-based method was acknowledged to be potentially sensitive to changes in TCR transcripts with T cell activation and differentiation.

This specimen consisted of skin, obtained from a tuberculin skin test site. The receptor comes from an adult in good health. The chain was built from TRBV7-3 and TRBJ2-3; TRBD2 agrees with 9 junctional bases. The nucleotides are TGTGCCAGCAGCCGATCAAGACTAGCGGATCACACAGATACGCAGTATTTT. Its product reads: CASSRSRLADHTDTQYF.